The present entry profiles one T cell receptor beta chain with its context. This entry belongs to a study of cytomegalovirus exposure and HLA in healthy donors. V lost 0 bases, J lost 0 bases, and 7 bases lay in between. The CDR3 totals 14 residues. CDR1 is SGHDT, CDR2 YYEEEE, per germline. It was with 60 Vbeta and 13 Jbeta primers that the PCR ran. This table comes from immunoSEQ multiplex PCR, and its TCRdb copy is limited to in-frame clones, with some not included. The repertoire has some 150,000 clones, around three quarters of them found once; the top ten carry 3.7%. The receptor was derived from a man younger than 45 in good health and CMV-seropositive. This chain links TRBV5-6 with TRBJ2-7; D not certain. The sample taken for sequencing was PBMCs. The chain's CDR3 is CASSLDRASYEQYF. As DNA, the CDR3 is TGTGCCAGCAGCTTGGACAGAGCCTCCTACGAGCAGTACTTC.